A selection of T cell receptor beta chains follows, all from one sample in a study of blood T cell repertoires in COVID-19. TCRdb's copy holds only in-frame clones and misses some; the assay was immunoSEQ multiplex PCR. The sample carries tens of thousands of clones, 80% to 95% recorded once. Material for sequencing was peripheral blood. The receptor source for this set is a male donor with active COVID-19. Both conserved end residues are part of each CDR3. A D gene is named only where the DNA matches it firmly. Clone size appears in some rows only: once, few, many, or a class for an expanded clone.

TGCGCCAGCAGCCAAGGACTAGCGGGGGGGCTAGCCAAAAACATTCAGTACTTC | CASSQGLAGGLAKNIQYF | TRBJ2-4 | 18 | TRBD2 | TRBV4-1 | -
TGTGCCAGCAGTCCGACAGGGATTACTGAAAAACTGTTTTTT | CASSPTGITEKLFF | TRBJ1-4 | 14 | TRBD1 | TRBV25-1 | -
TGTGCCAGCACCCGTGACGGGAGCTCCTACAATGAGCAGTTCTTC | CASTRDGSSYNEQFF | TRBJ2-1 | 15 | - | TRBV7-3 | -
TGTGCCAGCAGTTCCTCTAGCGGGGGGGCAGGGAATGAGCAGTTCTTC | CASSSSSGGAGNEQFF | TRBJ2-1 | 16 | TRBD2 | TRBV6-2/TRBV6-3 | -
TGTGCCAGCAGCTTACTCGGTCACACCGGGGAGCTGTTTTTT | CASSLLGHTGELFF | TRBJ2-2 | 14 | - | TRBV7-2 | -
TGTGCCAGCACAGGGTTCACTGAAGCTTTCTTT | CASTGFTEAFF | TRBJ1-1 | 11 | - | TRBV7-2 | once
TGTGCCAGCAGCTTCGACCGGAGCTCCTACAATGAGCAGTTCTTC | CASSFDRSSYNEQFF | TRBJ2-1 | 15 | - | TRBV7-3 | -
TGCGCCAGCAGCTTGAATCCCGGGGGACTAGTTGACGAGCAGTACTTC | CASSLNPGGLVDEQYF | TRBJ2-7 | 16 | TRBD2 | TRBV5-1 | few
TGTGCCAGCAGTAAGCAGAAGGGGAGCAATCAGCCCCAGCATTTT | CASSKQKGSNQPQHF | TRBJ1-5 | 15 | - | TRBV6-5 | -
TGTGCCAGCAGCACCAGCCGAGGGCTAGCGGGGTCGCGTGAGCAGTTCTTC | CASSTSRGLAGSREQFF | TRBJ2-1 | 17 | TRBD2 | TRBV7-2 | -
TGTGCCTGGAGGGGTGGGGGGGTCCCCTACGAGCAGTACTTC | CAWRGGGVPYEQYF | TRBJ2-7 | 14 | TRBD2 | TRBV30 | -
TGTGCCAGCAGCTACGGACTAGCGGGGGGCTGGGGGACCGGGGAGCTGTTTTTT | CASSYGLAGGWGTGELFF | TRBJ2-2 | 18 | TRBD2 | TRBV9 | -
TGTGGGACAGGGCACTTCTCTGGAAACACCATATATTTT | CGTGHFSGNTIYF | TRBJ1-3 | 13 | TRBD1 | TRBV30 | -
TGCGCCAGCAGCTCTTCCATCGGACAGGGTGGCACCGGGGAGCTGTTTTTT | CASSSSIGQGGTGELFF | TRBJ2-2 | 17 | TRBD1 | TRBV5-1 | -
TGCGCCAGCAGCCAAGGCATAACAGGGGGCGGATTGGGCTACACCTTC | CASSQGITGGGLGYTF | TRBJ1-2 | 16 | TRBD1 | TRBV4-1 | -
TGTGCCAGCTGGGGCAGGGTTGGAAACACCATATATTTT | CASWGRVGNTIYF | TRBJ1-3 | 13 | - | TRBV19 | -
TGCGCCAGTCGGGACACAGACCCTTATGGCTACACCTTC | CASRDTDPYGYTF | TRBJ1-2 | 13 | - | TRBV10-2 | -
TGTGCCAGCAGCTTGGGGAGGACAGGGATGGGTCAGCCCCAGCATTTT | CASSLGRTGMGQPQHF | TRBJ1-5 | 16 | TRBD1 | TRBV5-5 | -
TGCAGCGTTCAAACCGGAAGGACAGGCCTGTTCTTC | CSVQTGRTGLFF | TRBJ2-1 | 12 | TRBD1 | TRBV29-1 | once
TGCGCCAGCAGCTGGGGACAGGGTTTAGGCTACACCTTC | CASSWGQGLGYTF | TRBJ1-2 | 13 | TRBD1 | TRBV5-1 | once
TGTGCCAGCCTCTCCCGGGACAGGGGGATTGGCTACACCTTC | CASLSRDRGIGYTF | TRBJ1-2 | 14 | TRBD1 | TRBV6-5 | few
TGTGCCAGCAGCTTGTTCCTGGGAGATGGCTACACCTTC | CASSLFLGDGYTF | TRBJ1-2 | 13 | - | TRBV5-8 | once
TGTGCCAGCAGCCGAAGGTTTATTTCGGGGGGTGAGGTTGAAGCTTTCTTT | CASSRRFISGGEVEAFF | TRBJ1-1 | 17 | - | TRBV7-8 | -
TGTGCCAGCAGTTACCGAGCGACGAGTGAGCAGTTCTTC | CASSYRATSEQFF | TRBJ2-1 | 13 | - | TRBV6-2/TRBV6-3 | -
TGTGCCAGTGTGTCGGGACAGACCACTGAAGCTTTCTTT | CASVSGQTTEAFF | TRBJ1-1 | 13 | TRBD1 | TRBV19 | -
TGTGCCAGCAGTCCCACAGGGAGGGGGAATGAAAAACTGTTTTTT | CASSPTGRGNEKLFF | TRBJ1-4 | 15 | - | TRBV6-5 | -
TGCAGTGCTAGTAGGGACACCTACAATGAGCAGTTCTTC | CSASRDTYNEQFF | TRBJ2-1 | 13 | - | TRBV20-1 | -
TGTGCCAGCAGCCCTGGGCCCCGAGATCAGCCCCAGCATTTT | CASSPGPRDQPQHF | TRBJ1-5 | 14 | - | TRBV9 | -
TGTGCCAGCAGCCCCAACAGAGATGGCTACACCTTC | CASSPNRDGYTF | TRBJ1-2 | 12 | - | TRBV7-9 | once
TGTGCCAGCAGCCAAGAACGTCTAATCTACGCTGAAGCTTTCTTT | CASSQERLIYAEAFF | TRBJ1-1 | 15 | - | TRBV3-1/TRBV3-2 | -
TGTGCCAGCAGTTCAAGGACAGGGGGCGCCGGTTTCTTT | CASSSRTGGAGFF | TRBJ1-1 | 13 | TRBD1 | TRBV6-5 | once
TGTGCCAGCAGTTTCTGGGGACAGACGTTCTATGGCTACACCTTC | CASSFWGQTFYGYTF | TRBJ1-2 | 15 | TRBD1 | TRBV6-2/TRBV6-3 | -
TGTGCCAGCAGTGAACGGACAGGGACGTCCGAAGCTTTCTTT | CASSERTGTSEAFF | TRBJ1-1 | 14 | TRBD1 | TRBV6-4 | -
TGTGCCAGCACCAAGGGACAGGAGGTAAAGAAGCAGTTCTTC | CASTKGQEVKKQFF | TRBJ2-1 | 14 | TRBD1 | TRBV6-6 | -
TGTGCCAGCACGGGGTGGGACATATATGGCTACACCTTC | CASTGWDIYGYTF | TRBJ1-2 | 13 | - | TRBV6-5 | -
TGTGCCAGCAGTCCCCTCGAGGGGACAAATGAGCAGTTCTTC | CASSPLEGTNEQFF | TRBJ2-1 | 14 | - | TRBV6-5 | -
TGCGCCAGCAGCCCCCCTGGTGGGGGCGCGTACGAGCAGTACTTC | CASSPPGGGAYEQYF | TRBJ2-7 | 15 | - | TRBV5-1 | -
TGTGCCAGTAGGGCAAGAGGGACAGAGCTTTTGTGGGAGCCCCAGCATTTT | CASRARGTELLWEPQHF | TRBJ1-5 | 17 | TRBD1 | TRBV19 | -
TGCGCCAGCAGCTTGTCCGGGACAGGACATTACCAAGAGACCCAGTACTTC | CASSLSGTGHYQETQYF | TRBJ2-5 | 17 | TRBD1 | TRBV5-1 | -
TGCGCCAGCAGTAACAGGAGAACCGGGGAGCTGTTTTTT | CASSNRRTGELFF | TRBJ2-2 | 13 | - | TRBV10-2 | -
TGTGCCAGCAGCTTGACCGGACAGGGGGCTCCTGGGGGCTACACCTTC | CASSLTGQGAPGGYTF | TRBJ1-2 | 16 | TRBD1 | TRBV5-5 | -
TGTGCCAGCAGCCCACTAGGGGGAGAGACCCAGTACTTC | CASSPLGGETQYF | TRBJ2-5 | 13 | - | TRBV7-8 | -
TGTGCCAGCAGCTTACCCACCGGTGGCGGGGAGCTGTTTTTT | CASSLPTGGGELFF | TRBJ2-2 | 14 | - | TRBV11-2 | -
TGTGCCAGCAGCCTAAAATCCGGGACAAGTAACACCGGGGAGCTGTTTTTT | CASSLKSGTSNTGELFF | TRBJ2-2 | 17 | - | TRBV4-2 | -
TGTGCCAGCAGAGGATCGACAGGGTCGATTCGAGATACGCAGTATTTT | CASRGSTGSIRDTQYF | TRBJ2-3 | 16 | TRBD1 | TRBV6-6 | -
TGTGCCAGCAGCTATACGACAGTTTCAAGCTATGGCTACACCTTC | CASSYTTVSSYGYTF | TRBJ1-2 | 15 | - | TRBV7-9 | few
TGTGCCAGTAGTTCCATGGACGGGAGAATGAACACTGAAGCTTTCTTT | CASSSMDGRMNTEAFF | TRBJ1-1 | 16 | - | TRBV19 | -
TGTGCCAGCTCGTCGGGACAGGGTGGAACTGAAGCTTTCTTT | CASSSGQGGTEAFF | TRBJ1-1 | 14 | TRBD1 | TRBV18 | -
TGTGCCAGCGCAGCAGGAGGGGGAAACACCATATATTTT | CASAAGGGNTIYF | TRBJ1-3 | 13 | - | TRBV25-1 | -
TGTGCCAGCAGCCAAGATATAGGCCAGGTCACAGATACGCAGTATTTT | CASSQDIGQVTDTQYF | TRBJ2-3 | 16 | - | TRBV4-2 | -
TGTGCCAGCAGCCAGGGACTAGCGAGGAACACCGGGGAGCTGTTTTTT | CASSQGLARNTGELFF | TRBJ2-2 | 16 | TRBD2 | TRBV4-2 | -
TGTGCCAGCAGCGCCCTGACTAGCGGGGAGGACAATGAGCAGTTCTTC | CASSALTSGEDNEQFF | TRBJ2-1 | 16 | TRBD2 | TRBV9 | -
TGTGCCAGCAGCGGGGGACAGGGAATCTACGAGCAGTACTTC | CASSGGQGIYEQYF | TRBJ2-7 | 14 | TRBD1 | TRBV7-3 | -
TGTGCCAGCAGCTTATCCAGGGTCACCGGGGAGCTGTTTTTT | CASSLSRVTGELFF | TRBJ2-2 | 14 | - | TRBV7-3 | -